Presented here are 17 T cell receptor beta chains from one specimen sequenced in a study of shared clonotypes between healthy human individuals. The assay was immunoSEQ multiplex PCR, and TCRdb's table has in-frame clones only and misses some. The sample has millions of clones; around nine tenths are singletons. Sequenced input: naive CD4+ T cells sorted from blood. The subset here: CD45RA+ positively selected. The source is a man younger than 30 in good health.

This chain joins TRBV7-8 and TRBJ1-6; D unclear. Trimming took off 1 base at V and 9 bases at J, with 13 bases between the two ends. Germline CDR1 and CDR2: SGHVS and FQNEAQ. The CDR3 contains 15 residues. The CDR3 nucleotides are TGTGCCAGCAGCTTAGGGGGTAACTGGGGTTCACCCCTCCACTTT. It encodes CASSLGGNWGSPLHF.

The CDR3 region has the DNA TGTGCCAGCAGTTTCGCAAGCACAGATACGCAGTATTTT. It yields the protein CASSFASTDTQYF. The chain has TRBV27 and TRBJ2-3, with D hard to call. Trimming took off 3 bases at V and 0 bases at J, with 4 bases between the two ends. Looked up from germline, CDR1 is MNHEY and CDR2 is SMNVEV (reference sequence). CDR3 length: 13 residues.

The J gene is TRBJ2-3, the V gene TRBV5-1, with 10 bases that match TRBD1. This CDR3 comprises 14 residues. Germline CDR1 is SGHRS and CDR2 is YFSETQ. J was trimmed by 5 bases and V by 4 bases; bases with no gene match: 4. The CDR3 region is CASSGTGVGDTQYF. CDR3 bases: TGCGCCAGCAGCGGGACAGGGGTCGGAGATACGCAGTATTTT.

This chain joins TRBV9 and TRBJ2-7; 9 bases align to TRBD1. Trimming removed 5 bases from V and 6 bases from J; junction bases left unmatched: 18. There are 17 residues in the CDR3. Germline CDR1 SGDLS, CDR2 YYNGEE. The CDR3 nucleotides read TGTGCCAGCAGGGAGGAAAAACCCGGACAGGGGCGATTCGAGCAGTACTTC. Translation gives CASREEKPGQGRFEQYF.

The rearrangement uses TRBV27 and TRBJ2-5; tentatively, D is TRBD2 (6 bases). This CDR3 comprises 14 residues. CDR1 is MNHEY, CDR2 SMNVEV, per germline (reference sequence). V was trimmed by 0 bases and J by 7 bases, leaving 12 bases between them. CDR3 amino acids: CASSLSYQGGTQYF. The CDR3 nucleotides are TGTGCCAGCAGTTTATCGTATCAGGGAGGGACCCAGTACTTC.

This clone was observed a single time. This chain uses TRBV25-1 with TRBJ1-6; D may be TRBD1 (5 bases). The CDR3 runs 15 residues. Germline-derived CDR1 and CDR2 are MGHDK and SYGVNS. Trimming removed 0 bases at V and 7 bases at J, with 10 bases between. CDR3 coding DNA: TGTGCCAGCAGTGAATATCGGGGGGGGAATTCACCCCTCCACTTT. Translating it yields CASSEYRGGNSPLHF. Based on the CDR3 plus reference TRBV25-1 and TRBJ1-6, the full variable domain is EADIYQTPRYLVIGTGKKITLECSQTMGHDKMYWYQQDPGMELHLIHYSYGVNSTEKGDLSSESTVSRIRTEHFPLTLESARPSHTSQYLCASSEYRGGNSPLHFGNGTRLTVT.

The sample holds one count of this clone. This rearrangement joins TRBV2 to TRBJ2-3; D tentatively reads TRBD1 or TRBD2 (5 bases each). V lost 0 bases to trimming and J lost 6 bases, with 10 bases between them. This CDR3 is 14 amino acids long. Germline V CDR1 and CDR2: SNHLY, FYNNEI. The CDR3 sequence: CASSEAPWGDTQYF. As DNA, the CDR3 is TGTGCCAGCAGTGAAGCGCCGTGGGGGGATACGCAGTATTTT.

This chain uses TRBV5-6 with TRBJ2-3, with D possibly TRBD1 on 5 matching bases. The CDR3 runs 15 residues. V lost 4 bases and J 1 base, leaving 13 bases between the germline ends. Germline V gene data show CDR1 as SGHDT and CDR2 as YYEEEE. In DNA, the CDR3 is TGTGCCAGCAGCATCGGACAAATCGGCACAGATACGCAGTATTTT. Translation gives CASSIGQIGTDTQYF.

V is TRBV30 and J is TRBJ1-1; D may be TRBD1 (5 bases). The germline V gene encodes CDR1 GTSNPN and CDR2 SVGIG (reference sequence). The V end was cut by 5 bases, the J end by 0 bases, with 10 bases between. The length of the CDR3 is 13 residues. The CDR3 region is CAWWDGVNTEAFF. CDR3 DNA: TGTGCCTGGTGGGACGGAGTGAACACTGAAGCTTTCTTT.

J is TRBJ2-6 and V is TRBV9, with TRBD1 matching over 7 bases. Germline CDR1 reads SGDLS; CDR2 reads YYNGEE. V was clipped by 4 bases and J by 2 bases; unmatched bases: 3. This CDR3 spans 15 amino acids. This chain's CDR3 is CASSPGTAGANVLTF. CDR3 nucleotides: TGTGCCAGCAGCCCTGGGACAGCTGGGGCCAACGTCCTGACTTTC.

V usage is TRBV19 and J usage is TRBJ2-5, with D possibly being TRBD2 (6 bases). Germline V gene sequence: CDR1 LNHDA, CDR2 SQIVND (reference sequence). This CDR3 contains 15 residues. Between the trimmed V and J ends, which lost 7 bases and 1 base, there was a span of 16 bases. As DNA, the CDR3 is TGTGCCAGTACCCCCCGGCGCGGGGCCCAAGAGACCCAGTACTTC. Its translation: CASTPRRGAQETQYF.

The chain uses TRBV25-1 and TRBJ2-1; 7 bases are shared with TRBD2. The germline gives CDR1 MGHDK, CDR2 SYGVNS. The V and J ends lost 3 bases and 12 bases, in that order; junction bases with no gene match: 8. The CDR3 has 13 residues. The CDR3 reads CASSEPTLAGQFF. For the CDR3, the DNA is TGTGCCAGCAGTGAGCCTACTTTAGCGGGGCAGTTCTTC.

This chain links TRBV18 with TRBJ1-5; D is uncertain. The CDR3 totals 13 residues. Germline CDR1 and CDR2: KGHSH and LQKENI. V gave up 3 bases and J gave up 7 bases, with 10 bases separating them. CDR3 in DNA: TGTGCCAGCTCACCCATCGATGGCCAGCCCCAGCATTTT. Encoded protein: CASSPIDGQPQHF.

In the case of this clone: Sequence at one end of the junction differs from germline and may be a read error. CDR3 sequence: CASSKGTLYSSPLHF. For the CDR3, the DNA is TGTGCCAGCAGTAAAGGGACACTCTATAGTTCACCCCTCCACTTT. The chain links TRBV28 to TRBJ1-6, with a possible D match to TRBD1 (6 bases). This CDR3 has 15 residues. CDR1 is MDHEN, CDR2 SYDVKM, per germline.

This chain uses TRBV2 with TRBJ1-1; D not resolved. This CDR3 comprises 12 residues. From germline, CDR1 is SNHLY and CDR2 FYNNEI. Trimming removed 7 bases at V and 8 bases at J, with 14 bases between. CDR3 region: CASIWEVGEAFF. In nucleotides, the CDR3 is TGTGCCAGCATCTGGGAGGTGGGGGAAGCTTTCTTT.

This clone was seen just once. The chain links TRBV18 to TRBJ2-1, with 9 bases that match TRBD1. The CDR3 runs to 17 residues. With 1 base clipped from V and 2 bases from J, the junction kept 6 bases outside the gene matches. Germline V gene sequence: CDR1 KGHSH, CDR2 LQKENI. This chain's CDR3 is CASSPRGQGVAYNEQFF. CDR3 sequence (DNA): TGTGCCAGCTCACCACGGGGACAGGGTGTGGCCTACAATGAGCAGTTCTTC.

V gene TRBV10-3 combines with J gene TRBJ1-4; no clear D gene. CDR3 length equals 13 residues. Germline CDR1 ENHRY, CDR2 SYGVKD. V shed 4 bases and J shed 7 bases, with 10 bases lying between them. CDR3 region: CAISGGASEKLFF. In DNA form, the CDR3 reads TGTGCCATCAGTGGAGGAGCAAGTGAAAAACTGTTTTTT.